This note documents a single T cell receptor (beta chain) sequence. What it recognizes is unknown. Sequenced with the Oncomine TCR Beta short-read assay was DNA taken from cultured CD4+ T cells. TCRdb used MiXCR to reprocess the PCR reads, holding one entry per CDR3 protein. Among over 14,000 distinct CDR3 sequences listed, about 60% were seen once. The treatment was: approximately nine-day PBMC culture with coronavirus spike peptide pools or control peptides (ViraFEST assay). The record originates from a study of vaccination and CD4 T cells after COVID-19. J was trimmed by 7 bases and V by 3 bases; bases with no gene match: 9. Germline-derived CDR1 and CDR2 are SGHDT and YYEEEE. The length of the CDR3 is 15 residues.

This TCR came from a human donor who had recovered from COVID-19. The chain recombines TRBV5-6 with TRBJ1-5, with 8 bases that match TRBD1. Specimen: CD4+ T cells from blood, cultured in vitro. The CDR3 DNA is TGTGCCAGCAGCTCTAGTGGACAGGGAAGACAGCCCCAGCATTTT. Its translation: CASSSSGQGRQPQHF.